These 25 T cell receptor beta chains were all obtained from the same sample, sequenced in a study of human T cells and chemical hapten exposure. TCRdb called the RACE reads again in MiXCR, with one record for every CDR3 protein. The sample includes some 65,000 distinct CDR3 sequences, around 6.5% of them seen just once. The time point is: healthy volunteer bleed at 6 weeks. Unfractionated whole blood served as the source for total RNA extraction. Specimen: whole blood. Every receptor here comes from a female donor in good health. Some clones in this sample may be carry-over from other donors' samples.

This clonotype was picked up many times. The chain couples TRBV29-1 to TRBJ1-5, with D possibly TRBD1 on 6 matching bases. The CDR3 has 16 amino acids. V was cut by 7 bases and J by 0 bases, with 19 bases left in between. The germline V gene has CDR1 SQVTM and CDR2 ANQGSEA. This CDR3 is CSALTGTINSNQPQHF. The CDR3 DNA reads TGCAGCGCCCTTACAGGGACGATCAATAGCAATCAGCCCCAGCATTTT.

This clonotype occurred many times. This chain uses TRBV20-1 with TRBJ1-6; 8 nucleotides line up with TRBD1. The J segment lost 9 bases and the V segment lost 2 bases, leaving 15 bases of the junction unmatched. Germline V gene data show CDR1 as DFQATT and CDR2 as SNEGSKA (reference sequence). The CDR3 runs to 17 residues. The CDR3 region is CSARFWDRTRGVSPLHF. CDR3 nucleotides: TGCAGTGCTAGATTTTGGGACAGGACACGGGGAGTTTCACCCCTCCACTTT.

This clonotype was seen repeatedly, ten times or more. The chain joins TRBV6-2 or TRBV6-3 to TRBJ2-1; tentative D call: TRBD1 (7 bases). V was pared by 5 bases and J by 9 bases, with 26 bases between. The germline gives CDR1 MNHEY, CDR2 SVGEGT. CDR3 length: 17 residues. In nucleotides, the CDR3 is TGTGCCAGCAGTATCCGAGGGGGCGGGAACGCTAGGGTTGAGCAGTTCTTC. Encoded protein: CASSIRGGGNARVEQFF.

This clonotype was detected ten times or more. This sequence joins TRBV24-1 and TRBJ2-7, with TRBD2 identical over 10 bases. The CDR3 consists of 14 residues. Trimming removed 8 bases from V and 2 bases from J; junction bases left unmatched: 5. Germline CDR1 is KGHDR and CDR2 is SFDVKD. CDR3 DNA: TGTGCCACCAAAGCTAGCGGGAGCACCTACGAGCAGTACTTC. It translates to CATKASGSTYEQYF.

This clonotype was seen a few times. CDR3 DNA: TGTGCCAGCAGACGCCTACAGTCAGGGTCTGGTTTGGCCACTGAAGCTTTCTTT. Residues: CASRRLQSGSGLATEAFF. The chain joins TRBV27 to TRBJ1-1; the D gene is possibly TRBD1 (5 bases). Germline CDR1 is MNHEY and CDR2 is SMNVEV (reference sequence). The CDR3 spans 18 residues. Trimming left V 6 bases short and J 4 bases short, with 27 bases between.

This clonotype has a count of ten or more. This chain uses TRBV7-2 with TRBJ2-3, with 7 bases lining up with TRBD2. This CDR3 comprises 17 residues. The germline CDR1 and CDR2 sequences are SGHTA and FQGNSA. The ends lost 0 bases at V and 4 bases at J; junction bases unmatched: 10. The CDR3 here is CASSLAALAVGADTQYF. The CDR3 DNA follows: TGTGCCAGCAGCTTAGCAGCCCTAGCGGTTGGGGCAGATACGCAGTATTTT.

A few counts support this clonotype. The J gene is TRBJ1-1, the V gene TRBV5-1; a possible D gene is TRBD1 (5 bases). V lost 0 bases and J lost 5, with 8 bases in between. This CDR3 has 13 amino acids. CDR1 SGHRS and CDR2 YFSETQ come from the germline V gene. This CDR3 is CASSLEWGTEAFF. Here the CDR3 DNA reads TGCGCCAGCAGCTTGGAATGGGGGACTGAAGCTTTCTTT.

In this sample, this clonotype turned up many times. V usage is TRBV11-1 and J usage is TRBJ1-2; TRBD1 is a possible D gene (6 bases). The germline gives CDR1 SGHAT, CDR2 FQDESV (reference sequence). V was shortened by 5 bases and J by 4 bases, with 14 bases between the two germline ends. The CDR3 covers 14 residues. As DNA, the CDR3 is TGTGCCAGCAGCCCCCGGGGGGGGCTCTATGGCTACACCTTC. This encodes CASSPRGGLYGYTF.

This clonotype was seen a handful of times. This rearrangement joins TRBV5-6 to TRBJ1-2; D might be TRBD1 (5 bases). Germline CDR1 and CDR2: SGHDT and YYEEEE. The CDR3 is 15 amino acids. Between the trimmed V and J ends, which lost 0 bases and 4 bases, there was a span of 13 bases. CDR3 amino acids: CASSLVGGTSYGYTF. The CDR3, as DNA: TGTGCCAGCAGCTTGGTTGGGGGAACTAGCTATGGCTACACCTTC.

The chain is built from TRBV29-1 and TRBJ2-5; 9 bases match TRBD2. Losses at the gene ends were 6 bases for V and 5 bases for J; bases not matched to a gene: 10. Germline V CDR1 and CDR2: SQVTM, ANQGSEA. The length of the CDR3 is 14 residues. In DNA, the CDR3 is TGCAGCGTGTTGTACCGACTAGCGGTGGAGACCCAGTACTTC. It codes for CSVLYRLAVETQYF.

This clonotype was recorded at least ten times. J is TRBJ1-2 and V is TRBV6-2 or TRBV6-3; 7 nucleotides align to TRBD1. After removal of 2 bases from V and 5 bases from J, the junction contained 20 bases not matched to a gene. CDR1 and CDR2 from the germline V gene are MNHEY and SVGEGT. The CDR3 length is 19 residues. CDR3 residues: CASSYEFEFRGDQKYGYTF. For the CDR3, the DNA is TGTGCCAGCAGTTACGAATTCGAGTTCAGGGGGGACCAGAAGTATGGCTACACCTTC.

This clonotype was detected many times. The V gene is TRBV19, the J gene TRBJ1-5; D gene unclear. This CDR3 contains 8 residues. Per the germline V gene, CDR1 is LNHDA and CDR2 is SQIVND (reference sequence). Deletions cut 8 bases from V and 12 bases from J, with 5 bases between. This CDR3 reads CASWVQHF. The CDR3 bases are TGTGCCAGTTGGGTCCAGCATTTT.

This chain joins TRBV9 and TRBJ1-1; possible D gene TRBD1, 5 bases. V was shortened by 4 bases and J by 10 bases, with 23 bases between the two germline ends. The CDR3 consists of 15 residues. Per germline, CDR1 SGDLS and CDR2 YYNGEE. The CDR3 coding sequence is TGTGCCAGCAGCCCGCAGGGACTTTTAGAACGACCAGCTTTCTTT. Protein: CASSPQGLLERPAFF. The variable domain in full, completed from reference TRBV9 and TRBJ1-1, reads DSGVTQTPKHLITATGQRVTLRCSPRSGDLSVYWYQQSLDQGLQFLIQYYNGEERAKGNILERFSAQQFPDLHSELNLSSLELGDSALYFCASSPQGLLERPAFFGQGTRLTVV.

This clonotype has only a few counts. CDR3 sequence reads: CASSQLGLNEKLFF. The CDR3 region has the DNA TGCGCCAGCAGCCAATTGGGCCTCAATGAAAAACTGTTTTTT. V usage is TRBV4-1 and J usage is TRBJ1-4; the D is unclear. With 2 bases removed from V and 5 bases from J, the gap between germline ends came to 9 bases. The CDR3 sequence is 14 residues long. Germline assignment: CDR1 MGHRA and CDR2 YSYEKL.

This clonotype was detected many times. The V gene is TRBV12-3 or TRBV12-4, the J gene TRBJ2-3, with unresolved D. The germline V and J ends were trimmed by 3 bases and 6 bases, with 7 bases remaining between them. This CDR3 has 12 residues. CDR3 sequence: CASSLKPDTQYF. The CDR3 DNA reads as TGTGCCAGCAGTTTGAAGCCTGATACGCAGTATTTT.

This clonotype was seen ten or more times. This rearrangement joins TRBV20-1 to TRBJ2-3, with TRBD2 identical over 7 bases. After removal of 3 bases from V and 4 bases from J, the junction contained 7 bases not matched to a gene. Per the germline V gene, CDR1 is DFQATT and CDR2 is SNEGSKA (reference sequence). CDR3 length equals 14 residues. CDR3 sequence (DNA): TGCAGTGCTAGTAGTGCGGGAGTGGCAGATACGCAGTATTTT. It specifies CSASSAGVADTQYF.

This clonotype was seen a handful of times. This chain joins TRBV7-8 and TRBJ2-5, with no clear D. Germline V gene sequence: CDR1 SGHVS, CDR2 FQNEAQ. Trimming left V 5 bases short and J 1 base short, with 11 bases between. The CDR3 is 14 residues long. The CDR3 spells CASSPDGAQETQYF. The CDR3 nucleotides read TGTGCCAGCAGCCCGGACGGAGCCCAAGAGACCCAGTACTTC.

This clonotype showed up many times. This chain links TRBV6-5 with TRBJ2-4; possibly TRBD1 for D (6 bases). This CDR3 has 17 amino acids. V was shortened by 5 bases and J by 0 bases, with 17 bases between the two germline ends. Germline assignment: CDR1 MNHEY and CDR2 SVGAGI. This CDR3 is CASSNYQGQVAKNIQYF. The CDR3 coding sequence is TGTGCCAGCAGTAACTACCAGGGACAAGTAGCCAAAAACATTCAGTACTTC.

This clonotype has only a few counts. The chain couples TRBV7-2 to TRBJ2-7; no firm D call. Trimming took off 3 bases at V and 5 bases at J, with 8 bases between the two ends. The CDR3 is 12 amino acids. Germline assignment: CDR1 SGHTA and CDR2 FQGNSA. The CDR3 region is CASSFDRDEQYF. CDR3 in DNA: TGTGCCAGCAGCTTTGATAGGGACGAGCAGTACTTC.

This clonotype was picked up many times. V usage is TRBV3-1 and J usage is TRBJ1-1; perhaps TRBD1 as D (6 bases). With 4 bases removed from V and 5 bases from J, the gap between germline ends came to 11 bases. This CDR3 is built from 13 residues. Germline V CDR1 and CDR2: LGHDT, YNNKEL (reference sequence). The CDR3 sequence: CASSPQGGTEAFF. The CDR3 bases are TGTGCCAGCAGCCCTCAAGGGGGTACTGAAGCTTTCTTT.

The chain uses TRBV7-9 and TRBJ2-3, with D possibly TRBD2 on 5 matching bases. The CDR3 length is 15 residues. CDR1 is SEHNR, CDR2 FQNEAQ, per germline (reference sequence). V was trimmed by 0 bases and J by 3 bases, leaving 10 bases between them. The CDR3 region has the DNA TGTGCCAGCAGCTTAGCGGGAGAGTTTACAGATACGCAGTATTTT. Translating gives CASSLAGEFTDTQYF.

Ten or more counts support this clonotype. CDR3 amino acids: CSVEGPTNNEQFF. Here the CDR3 DNA reads TGCAGCGTTGAAGGTCCCACTAACAATGAGCAGTTCTTC. The chain couples TRBV29-1 to TRBJ2-1; D ambiguous. V was shortened by 1 base and J by 5 bases, with 9 bases between the two germline ends. Per the germline V gene, CDR1 is SQVTM and CDR2 is ANQGSEA. CDR3 length equals 13 residues.

This clonotype was seen ten or more times. This chain uses TRBV11-1 with TRBJ2-2; 8 nucleotides align to TRBD1. In germline, CDR1 is SGHAT, CDR2 FQDESV (reference sequence). This CDR3 comprises 15 residues. With 5 bases clipped from V and 5 bases from J, the junction kept 7 bases outside the gene matches. CDR3 nucleotides: TGTGCCAGCAGCGACGACAGGGGCGTGACCGGGGAGCTGTTTTTT. Amino acid sequence: CASSDDRGVTGELFF.

This clonotype was recorded a few times. The rearrangement links TRBV11-1 to TRBJ2-6; no reliable D call. Trimming took 1 base from V and 2 from J, leaving 6 bases between them. The germline V gene has CDR1 SGHAT and CDR2 FQDESV (reference sequence). CDR3 length: 15 amino acids. CDR3 sequence reads: CASSLGVAGANVLTF. CDR3 nucleotides: TGTGCCAGCAGCTTAGGGGTGGCTGGGGCCAACGTCCTGACTTTC.

In regard to this clonotype: A clone one base away is much larger, so this may be a read error. This chain uses TRBV12-3 or TRBV12-4 with TRBJ1-2, with 8 bases identical to TRBD1. The CDR3 is 14 amino acids. The CDR3 spells CASSHGQGVGGYAF. The CDR3 DNA is TGTGCCAGCAGTCATGGACAGGGCGTGGGTGGCTACGCCTTC.